This T cell receptor (beta chain) was sequenced during a study of cytomegalovirus exposure and HLA in healthy donors. Comment on this clone: Its antigen remains unidentified.

Study-wide results and limits: Altogether, some 160 TCR beta chains were recorded as cytomegalovirus-associated. Among immune exposure information, only CMV serostatus was available.

The CDR3 runs 15 residues. Per the germline V gene, CDR1 is SGDLS and CDR2 is YYNGEE. Trimming left V 0 bases short and J 0 bases short, with 9 bases between. PCR primers comprised 60 Vbeta and 13 Jbeta primers. Clones were sequenced by immunoSEQ multiplex PCR, and TCRdb holds only the in-frame ones, with some missing. The sample carries about 150,000 clones, about 85% recorded once. This sequence originates from a boy between 2 and 10 years old in good health and CMV-seronegative. The sample taken for sequencing was PBMCs. The chain combines TRBV9 with TRBJ1-1, with D unclear. The CDR3 region has the DNA TGTGCCAGCAGCGTAGAGGGAGACCTGAACACTGAAGCTTTCTTT. Amino acids: CASSVEGDLNTEAFF.